These 20 T cell receptor beta chains were all obtained from the same sample, sequenced in a study of cytomegalovirus exposure and HLA in healthy donors. The study ran its PCR with 60 Vbeta and 13 Jbeta primers. Clones were sequenced by immunoSEQ multiplex PCR, and TCRdb holds only the in-frame ones, with some missing. The repertoire consists of 55,000 to 65,000 clones, with 85% occurring once and the leading ten covering around 10%. Sequenced input: PBMCs. The receptors were gathered from a female donor in good health and CMV-seronegative.

The V and J genes are TRBV30 and TRBJ2-3; 8 nucleotides align to TRBD2. V lost 2 bases, J lost 0 bases, and 7 bases stayed unmatched. Germline assignment: CDR1 GTSNPN and CDR2 SVGIG (reference sequence). This CDR3 comprises 16 residues. This CDR3 is CAWSRGGLFSTDTQYF. CDR3 DNA sequence: TGTGCCTGGAGTCGGGGGGGTCTCTTTAGCACAGATACGCAGTATTTT.

The rearrangement links TRBV7-3 to TRBJ2-3; tentative D call: TRBD2 (7 bases). Germline V gene sequence: CDR1 SGHTA, CDR2 FQGTGA. V lost 5 bases to trimming and J lost 9 bases, with 15 bases between them. The CDR3 totals 13 residues. In nucleotides, the CDR3 is TGTGCCAGCAGCCGAAGGGGGGGAGAAACGCAGTATTTT. Encoded protein: CASSRRGGETQYF.

The chain links TRBV4-2 to TRBJ2-3; D possibly corresponds to TRBD2 (6 bases). The germline V gene encodes CDR1 LGHNA and CDR2 YNFKEQ. This CDR3 comprises 16 residues. V was shortened by 1 base and J by 0 bases, with 11 bases between the two germline ends. The CDR3 DNA reads as TGTGCCAGCAGCCAAGCAGGGACTGCCAGCACAGATACGCAGTATTTT. Its protein is CASSQAGTASTDTQYF.

V is TRBV6-5 and J is TRBJ1-2; 8 bases fit TRBD1. Per the germline V gene, CDR1 is MNHEY and CDR2 is SVGAGI. With 5 bases clipped from V and 5 bases from J, the junction kept 7 bases outside the gene matches. The CDR3 sequence is 14 residues long. CDR3 bases: TGTGCCAGCAGTGGTGGACAGGGCGTGTATGGCTACACCTTC. Amino acid sequence: CASSGGQGVYGYTF.

J is TRBJ1-6 and V is TRBV5-1; D is ambiguous. The CDR3 extends over 13 amino acids. Trimming removed 5 bases at V and 7 bases at J, with 10 bases between. The germline V gene encodes CDR1 SGHRS and CDR2 YFSETQ. CDR3 in DNA: TGCGCCAGCAGGGCGGCGGAAAATTCACCCCTCCACTTT. Translating gives CASRAAENSPLHF.

The rearrangement joins TRBV4-2 to TRBJ2-6, with D unclear. V was trimmed by 0 bases and J by 0 bases, leaving 9 bases between them. CDR3 size: 17 residues. The germline CDR1 and CDR2 sequences are LGHNA and YNFKEQ. The CDR3 nucleotides are TGTGCCAGCAGCCAAGAAACCGTCTACTCTGGGGCCAACGTCCTGACTTTC. It specifies CASSQETVYSGANVLTF.

The rearrangement uses TRBV2 and TRBJ1-1, with D perhaps TRBD1 (5 bases). This CDR3 has 13 amino acids. Trimming pared 5 bases from V and 1 base from J, leaving 8 bases between. Looked up from germline, CDR1 is SNHLY and CDR2 is FYNNEI. Written as DNA, the CDR3 is TGTGCCAGCAGTTCCCAGGGGAACACTGAAGCTTTCTTT. It encodes CASSSQGNTEAFF.

A word on this clone: One end of the junction fails to match germline, which may point to a read error. The chain joins TRBV7-9 to TRBJ1-4, with D tentatively TRBD1 (6 bases). Looked up from germline, CDR1 is SEHNR and CDR2 is FQNEAQ (reference sequence). The CDR3 runs 15 residues. The CDR3 region is CSSSQRGGAGEKLFF. The DNA for the CDR3 is TGTTCCAGCAGCCAACGAGGGGGGGCTGGAGAAAAACTGTTTTTT.

The chain couples TRBV7-9 to TRBJ1-4, with TRBD1 matching 9 bases. The V segment lost 5 bases and the J segment 5 bases; nucleotides outside the gene matches: 6. There are 15 residues in the CDR3. Germline V gives CDR1 SEHNR, CDR2 FQNEAQ (reference sequence). CDR3 nucleotide sequence: TGTGCCAGCAGCCGGAGGACAGGGGAAAATGAAAAACTGTTTTTT. This gives the protein CASSRRTGENEKLFF.

The chain couples TRBV2 to TRBJ2-7, with D possibly matching TRBD1 (5 bases). Trimming shortened V by 7 bases and J by 0 bases, and 7 bases separated the two germline ends. The CDR3 runs to 12 residues. Germline values: CDR1 SNHLY, CDR2 FYNNEI. The CDR3 nucleotides read TGTGCCAGCAATAGGGGCTCCTACGAGCAGTACTTC. This gives the protein CASNRGSYEQYF.

The chain joins TRBV28 to TRBJ1-2; 10 bases fit TRBD1. Looked up from germline, CDR1 is MDHEN and CDR2 is SYDVKM. Trimming removed 6 bases from V and 8 bases from J; junction bases left unmatched: 12. CDR3 size: 15 residues. The DNA of the CDR3 is TGTGCCAGCAGACCGACAGGGGGCGCGTCGGGCGGCTACACCTTC. Its protein product is CASRPTGGASGGYTF.

The chain combines TRBV11-2 with TRBJ2-1, with 7 positions matching TRBD1. This CDR3 spans 15 amino acids. Germline CDR1 SGHAT, CDR2 FQNNGV. J lost 3 bases, V lost 6 bases, and 8 bases had no gene match. The DNA of the CDR3 is TGTGCCAGCAGATCAGACAGGGACAACTACAATGAGCAGTTCTTC. Its translation is CASRSDRDNYNEQFF.

In its sample, this clone was seen once. This chain links TRBV28 with TRBJ1-2; TRBD1 is a possible D gene (6 bases). Trimming left V 5 bases short and J 0 bases short, with 16 bases between. Germline CDR1 is MDHEN and CDR2 is SYDVKM. The CDR3 contains 16 residues. The CDR3 coding sequence is TGTGCCAGCAGTCGAGTAGCAGGGGCGGCTAACTATGGCTACACCTTC. Its translation: CASSRVAGAANYGYTF.

CDR3 in amino acids: CASSRTDRGQARDTQYF. DNA of the CDR3: TGTGCCAGCTCACGAACGGACAGGGGGCAGGCCCGAGATACGCAGTATTTT. This rearrangement joins TRBV18 to TRBJ2-3; 11 nucleotides align to TRBD1. CDR1 and CDR2 (germline): KGHSH, LQKENI. After removal of 4 bases from V and 5 bases from J, the junction contained 11 bases not matched to a gene. The CDR3 is 17 amino acids.

The chain couples TRBV11-1 to TRBJ1-1; tentatively, D is TRBD1 (5 bases). Germline-derived CDR1 and CDR2 are SGHAT and FQDESV (reference sequence). The V and J ends lost 1 base and 0 bases respectively, with 12 bases between them. The CDR3 has 16 residues. The CDR3 coding sequence is TGTGCCAGCAGCTTAGGGGGCGTCTTTATGAACACTGAAGCTTTCTTT. It translates to CASSLGGVFMNTEAFF.

The chain employs TRBV5-4 and TRBJ2-1; 7 nucleotides line up with TRBD1. V dropped 1 base and J dropped 6; count of bases not matched to a gene: 4. This CDR3 is 14 amino acids long. CDR1 and CDR2 (germline): SGHNT, YYREEE (reference sequence). CDR3 sequence (DNA): TGTGCCAGCAGCTTGACGACAGGGTCCAATGAGCAGTTCTTC. Encoded protein: CASSLTTGSNEQFF.

A single count supports this clone. This sequence joins TRBV19 and TRBJ2-7; 8 bases fit TRBD1. CDR3 length: 15 amino acids. Germline V lookup: CDR1 LNHDA, CDR2 SQIVND (reference sequence). The V and J ends lost 7 bases and 3 bases, in that order; junction bases with no gene match: 11. The DNA for the CDR3 is TGTGCCAGTACGTTCGGGGCAGGGGGCCTCTACGAGCAGTACTTC. Translating it yields CASTFGAGGLYEQYF.

The chain is built from TRBV9 and TRBJ2-1, with 8 bases lining up with TRBD2. The V and J ends lost 4 bases and 3 bases, in that order; junction bases with no gene match: 12. Germline assignment: CDR1 SGDLS and CDR2 YYNGEE. This CDR3 spans 17 amino acids. CDR3 DNA sequence: TGTGCCAGCAGCCACCCGGCGGGAGGAAGCGGCTACAATGAGCAGTTCTTC. Translating gives CASSHPAGGSGYNEQFF.

There are a few counts of this clone. This rearrangement joins TRBV4-2 to TRBJ1-6; 9 bases agree with TRBD1. There are 16 residues in the CDR3. Germline CDR1 LGHNA, CDR2 YNFKEQ. J lost 8 bases, V lost 1 base, and 6 bases had no gene match. This CDR3 is CASSQATGTGYSPLHF. The DNA for the CDR3 is TGTGCCAGCAGCCAAGCTACCGGGACAGGGTATTCACCCCTCCACTTT.

The genes are TRBV7-2 and TRBJ1-3; D perhaps matches TRBD1 (5 bases). CDR1 SGHTA and CDR2 FQGNSA come from the germline V gene. V dropped 5 bases and J dropped 0 bases, with 14 bases sitting between them. This CDR3 is 16 amino acids long. CDR3 amino acids: CASSIGGGRSGNTIYF. The DNA of the CDR3 is TGTGCCAGCAGCATAGGCGGGGGACGCTCTGGAAACACCATATATTTT.